Listed here are 5 T cell receptor beta chains from one sample, sequenced in a study of T cells in Graves' hyperthyroidism and ophthalmopathy. Authors of the study amplified TCR beta CDR3 regions from RNA transcripts. The HTBI primer set drove a first-round RT-PCR of the TCR CDR3. TCRdb processed the multiplex PCR reads anew with MiXCR; each CDR3 protein has one entry. The sample comprises roughly 550,000 distinct CDR3 sequences, approximately 16% of which are singletons, and approximately 30% rests with the top ten. Source material: blood. The receptors originated from a woman aged 25 to 45 with Graves' ophthalmopathy.

The sample holds a few counts of this clonotype. The chain combines TRBV5-1 with TRBJ2-7; the D gene could be TRBD1 or TRBD2 (6 bases each). The germline CDR1 and CDR2 sequences are SGHRS and YFSETQ. Trimming left V 2 bases short and J 6 bases short, with 12 bases between. The CDR3 totals 13 residues. CDR3 protein: CASSLGGRFEQYF. CDR3 in DNA: TGCGCCAGCAGCTTAGGGGGGCGCTTCGAGCAGTACTTC.

Details on this clonotype: This clone may be a read error of a much larger clone one base away. Because it lacks the conserved phenylalanine or tryptophan at the end, this CDR3 is likely a read error. The V call is TRBV6-2 or TRBV6-3, the J call TRBJ2-1, with D possibly matching TRBD1 (6 bases). The CDR3 spans 14 residues. Trimming stripped 5 bases from V and 3 bases from J, with 11 bases between. Germline-derived CDR1 and CDR2 are MNHEY and SVGEGT. This CDR3 reads CASSTRDNYNEQFI. DNA of the CDR3: TGTGCCAGCAGTACCCGGGACAACTACAATGAGCAGTTCATC.

There are many counts of this clonotype. The CDR3 coding sequence is TGTGCCAGCAGTTTAGGTGGGTTGGGGGACAATGAGCAGTTCTTC. Translation gives CASSLGGLGDNEQFF. The chain recombines TRBV12-3 or TRBV12-4 with TRBJ2-1; TRBD1 or TRBD2 may be the D gene (5 bases each). The CDR3 is 15 amino acids. V lost 1 base and J lost 5, with 12 bases in between.

The V and J genes are TRBV10-1 and TRBJ1-3, with a weak D call TRBD1 (5 bases). V was trimmed by 3 bases and J by 0 bases, leaving 6 bases between them. The CDR3 runs to 14 residues. Germline V gene lookup returns CDR1 WNHNN and CDR2 SYGVQD (reference sequence). CDR3 sequence: CASSDQGSGNTIYF. DNA of the CDR3: TGCGCCAGCAGTGACCAGGGCTCTGGAAACACCATATATTTT.

The chain joins TRBV5-1 to TRBJ2-2; TRBD2 is a possible D gene (6 bases). Germline V gene data show CDR1 as SGHRS and CDR2 as YFSETQ. This CDR3 has 13 residues. Trimming cost V 6 bases and J 1 base, with 7 bases left between them. The CDR3 bases are TGCGCCAGCAACGGGGGGAACACCGGGGAGCTGTTTTTT. It yields the protein CASNGGNTGELFF.